These 22 T cell receptor beta chains share one sample of origin, sequenced in a study of blood T cell repertoires in COVID-19. TCRdb's copy holds only in-frame clones and misses some; the assay was immunoSEQ multiplex PCR. In the table there are 350,000 to 450,000 clones, just under 90% of which are singletons. The sequenced sample consisted of PBMCs or T cells enriched from blood (not recorded which). These receptor sequences come from a woman younger than 45 who had recovered from COVID-19.

The chain has TRBV5-6 and TRBJ1-2; possible D gene TRBD1, 6 bases. Germline assignment: CDR1 SGHDT and CDR2 YYEEEE. The CDR3 contains 17 residues. Trimming cost V 1 base and J 4 bases, with 20 bases left between them. CDR3 protein: CASSLWDTGWPPYGYTF. The CDR3 nucleotides are TGTGCCAGCAGCTTGTGGGACACCGGATGGCCCCCCTATGGCTACACCTTC. Filled out from reference TRBV5-6 and TRBJ1-2, the complete variable domain reads DAGVTQSPTHLIKTRGQQVTLRCSPKSGHDTVSWYQQALGQGPQFIFQYYEEEERQRGNFPDRFSGHQFPNYSSELNVNALLLGDSALYLCASSLWDTGWPPYGYTFGSGTRLTVV.

The chain links TRBV12-3 or TRBV12-4 to TRBJ2-7, with 7 bases aligning to TRBD1. With V trimmed by 3 bases and J by 4 bases, 3 bases remained unmatched. The CDR3 loop spans 13 amino acids. The CDR3 loop reads CASSFARGYEQYF. In DNA, the CDR3 is TGTGCCAGCAGTTTCGCCAGGGGGTACGAGCAGTACTTC.

The CDR3 region is CSVRKDSPEEPQHF. As DNA, the CDR3 is TGCAGCGTTCGGAAGGATAGCCCCGAGGAGCCCCAGCATTTT. This sequence joins TRBV29-1 and TRBJ1-5; D gene unclear. CDR3 length: 14 residues. V lost 5 bases and J 8 bases, leaving 19 bases between the germline ends. Per germline, CDR1 SQVTM and CDR2 ANQGSEA.

J is TRBJ2-3 and V is TRBV10-3, with a possible D match to TRBD2 (5 bases). The germline V gene has CDR1 ENHRY and CDR2 SYGVKD. V lost 7 bases and J lost 6, with 14 bases in between. CDR3 size: 13 residues. The CDR3, as DNA: TGTGCCATCATCAGCGGTCCCGGGGATACGCAGTATTTT. This sequence encodes CAIISGPGDTQYF.

The chain couples TRBV3-1 (or the pseudogene TRBV3-2) to TRBJ2-1; TRBD1 might be the D (5 bases). The length of the CDR3 is 15 residues. V gave up 1 base and J gave up 4 bases, with 11 bases separating them. Germline values: CDR1 LGHDT, CDR2 YNNKEL (reference sequence). CDR3 in amino acids: CASSQAGRQYNEQFF. The CDR3 DNA reads TGTGCCAGCAGCCAAGCTGGCAGACAGTACAATGAGCAGTTCTTC.

J is TRBJ1-1 and V is TRBV7-2, with D perhaps matching TRBD1 (5 bases). This CDR3 is 16 amino acids long. Looked up from germline, CDR1 is SGHTA and CDR2 is FQGNSA. Trimming stripped 4 bases from V and 3 bases from J, with 18 bases between. The CDR3 reads CASSSAWGTDDTEAFF. CDR3 bases: TGTGCCAGCAGCTCCGCTTGGGGGACTGACGACACTGAAGCTTTCTTT.

This chain joins TRBV2 and TRBJ2-5; D not resolved. CDR1 is SNHLY, CDR2 FYNNEI, per germline. This CDR3 is built from 13 residues. V lost 4 bases and J lost 2, with 8 bases in between. CDR3: CASSVQFQETQYF. In nucleotides, the CDR3 is TGTGCCAGCAGTGTTCAGTTTCAAGAGACCCAGTACTTC.

The V call is TRBV12-5, the J call TRBJ2-1, with 8 bases fitting TRBD2. The CDR3 runs to 15 residues. Germline trimming cut 6 bases from V and 7 bases from J; bases unmatched to any gene: 11. CDR1 is LGHNT, CDR2 FRNRAP, per germline. CDR3: CASGLGGARTNEQFF. The CDR3 DNA is TGTGCTAGTGGACTCGGGGGGGCCAGGACAAATGAGCAGTTCTTC. Supplemented by reference TRBV12-5 and TRBJ2-1, the full variable domain reads DARVTQTPRHKVTEMGQEVTMRCQPILGHNTVFWYRQTMMQGLELLAYFRNRAPLDDSGMPKDRFSAEMPDATLATLKIQPSEPRDSAVYFCASGLGGARTNEQFFGPGTRLTVL.

CDR3 bases: TGTGCCAGCAGCTTATATCGCACTGAAGCTTTCTTT. Translating it yields CASSLYRTEAFF. The chain combines TRBV7-8 with TRBJ1-1, with D unclear. V lost 2 bases, J lost 4 bases, and 5 bases lay in between. The CDR3 is made up of 12 amino acids. CDR1 and CDR2 (germline): SGHVS, FQNEAQ. Using reference TRBV7-8 and TRBJ1-1 for the parts outside the CDR3, the full variable domain is GAGVSQSPRYKVAKRGQDVALRCDPISGHVSLFWYQQALGQGPEFLTYFQNEAQLDKSGLPSDRFFAERPEGSVSTLKIQRTQQEDSAVYLCASSLYRTEAFFGQGTRLTVV.

This rearrangement joins TRBV4-3 to TRBJ2-3; perhaps TRBD2 as D (5 bases). The CDR3 extends over 14 amino acids. Germline CDR1 LGHNA, CDR2 YSLEER. V shed 1 base and J shed 2 bases, with 7 bases lying between them. This chain's CDR3 is CASSQARATDTQYF. CDR3 nucleotide sequence: TGCGCCAGCAGCCAAGCGCGGGCCACAGATACGCAGTATTTT.

This chain joins TRBV15 and TRBJ2-7, with 14 bases fitting TRBD2. The CDR3 runs 17 residues. V lost 2 bases, J lost 2 bases, and 5 bases stayed unmatched. The germline CDR1 and CDR2 sequences are LNHNV and YYDKDF (reference sequence). The CDR3 DNA reads TGTGCCACCAGCAGATCCAGACTAGCGGGAGGGCCCTACGAGCAGTACTTC. Protein product: CATSRSRLAGGPYEQYF.

The chain is built from TRBV7-3 and TRBJ2-1, with 11 bases identical to TRBD2. Germline values: CDR1 SGHTA, CDR2 FQGTGA. The CDR3 extends over 16 amino acids. The ends lost 2 bases at V and 7 bases at J; junction bases unmatched: 7. The CDR3 nucleotides read TGTGCCAGCAGCTTACGGTTAGCGGGAGGGCTGAATGAGCAGTTCTTC. Amino acid sequence: CASSLRLAGGLNEQFF.

The V and J genes are TRBV24-1 and TRBJ2-6; TRBD1 matches 9 bases. With V trimmed by 6 bases and J by 0 bases, 5 bases remained unmatched. The CDR3 extends over 17 amino acids. Germline CDR1 is KGHDR and CDR2 is SFDVKD. CDR3 loop: CATSSGQGFSGANVLTF. Written as DNA, the CDR3 is TGTGCCACCAGTTCGGGACAGGGCTTCTCTGGGGCCAACGTCCTGACTTTC.

This clone came up a few times. V and J are TRBV11-2 and TRBJ1-2, with D possibly TRBD1 on 5 matching bases. CDR1 and CDR2 (germline): SGHAT, FQNNGV. The V end lost 1 base, the J end lost 2 bases, and 11 bases lay between the germline ends. The CDR3 is made up of 15 amino acids. CDR3 bases: TGTGCCAGCAGCTTAGTGGCGGGGGACAACTATGGCTACACCTTC. Protein sequence: CASSLVAGDNYGYTF. Complete variable domain (other parts from reference TRBV11-2 and TRBJ1-2): EAGVAQSPRYKIIEKRQSVAFWCNPISGHATLYWYQQILGQGPKLLIQFQNNGVVDDSQLPKDRFSAERLKGVDSTLKIQPAKLEDSAVYLCASSLVAGDNYGYTFGSGTRLTVV.

The gene calls are TRBV9 and TRBJ1-1; a weak D match, TRBD1 (6 bases). Germline V gives CDR1 SGDLS, CDR2 YYNGEE. Trimming cost V 4 bases and J 0 bases, with 10 bases left between them. This CDR3 comprises 14 residues. The CDR3 DNA sequence: TGTGCCAGCAGCCCACAGGGCCTGAACACTGAAGCTTTCTTT. Protein product: CASSPQGLNTEAFF.

The rearrangement uses TRBV28 and TRBJ1-1, with a tentative D call TRBD1 (5 bases). Per the germline V gene, CDR1 is MDHEN and CDR2 is SYDVKM. V lost 7 bases and J 9 bases, leaving 24 bases between the germline ends. There are 15 residues in the CDR3. CDR3 sequence: CASIRNSQRGLKAFF. The CDR3 bases are TGTGCCAGCATTAGGAACTCCCAAAGGGGTTTGAAAGCTTTCTTT.

The gene calls are TRBV7-8 and TRBJ1-2; 8 positions agree with TRBD1. Unmatched junction bases numbered 8, after V lost 1 base and J lost 1 base. In germline, CDR1 is SGHVS, CDR2 FQNEAQ. CDR3 length: 17 residues. The CDR3 reads CASSLDRDRSDNYGYTF. In nucleotides, the CDR3 is TGTGCCAGCAGCTTAGATCGGGACAGGAGTGATAACTATGGCTACACCTTC.

The V call is TRBV21-1, the J call TRBJ1-6; TRBD1 was called by the table and not checked on the DNA. TRBV21-1 is a pseudogene locus. The CDR3 is 17 residues long. This CDR3 is CASSTRTGTGLFSPLHF. The CDR3 DNA reads TGTGCCAGCAGCACCCGAACCGGGACAGGGCTTTTTTCACCCCTCCACTTT.

The genes are TRBV6-5 and TRBJ1-5, with a tentative D call TRBD1 (5 bases). There are 14 residues in the CDR3. Trimming removed 6 bases from V and 5 bases from J, with 14 bases in between. In germline, CDR1 is MNHEY, CDR2 SVGAGI. Here the CDR3 reads CASSRDSLYQPQHF. As DNA, the CDR3 is TGTGCCAGCAGCCGAGACAGCCTTTATCAGCCCCAGCATTTT.

This clone was picked up a small number of times. The rearrangement joins TRBV11-1 to TRBJ2-7; 8 bases are shared with TRBD1. The germline CDR1 and CDR2 sequences are SGHAT and FQDESV (reference sequence). Losses at the gene ends were 4 bases for V and 2 bases for J; bases not matched to a gene: 4. This CDR3 has 14 amino acids. In nucleotides, the CDR3 is TGTGCCAGCAGCTCGGACAGGGCTCCCTACGAGCAGTACTTC. Amino acid sequence: CASSSDRAPYEQYF.

The CDR3 DNA follows: TGTGCCAGCAGTTTTAACACCGGGACAGGCGGTCAGCCCCAGCATTTT. This sequence encodes CASSFNTGTGGQPQHF. The chain couples TRBV6-5 to TRBJ1-5; 8 bases agree with TRBD1. Germline assignment: CDR1 MNHEY and CDR2 SVGAGI. V trimming: 4 bases; J trimming: 6 bases; junction bases outside the gene matches: 11. The CDR3 has 16 amino acids.

The genes are TRBV19 and TRBJ2-7, with D tentatively TRBD2 (6 bases). Germline CDR1 and CDR2: LNHDA and SQIVND (reference sequence). The CDR3 runs to 14 residues. The V and J ends lost 6 bases and 0 bases respectively, with 12 bases between them. The CDR3 bases are TGTGCCAGTAGGGGGACCGGGAGCTCCTACGAGCAGTACTTC. Protein: CASRGTGSSYEQYF.